This entry concerns a single T cell receptor (beta chain). The germline CDR1 and CDR2 sequences are MNHEY and SMNVEV (reference sequence). The ends were cut back, 2 bases at V and 4 bases at J, with 12 bases in the middle. This CDR3 has 15 amino acids. The sample is drawn from a study of cytomegalovirus exposure and HLA in healthy donors. PCR involved 60 Vbeta and 13 Jbeta primers. TCRdb's table, derived via immunoSEQ multiplex PCR, lists solely in-frame clones and lacks some. The record lists under 150,000 clones, of which the ten most abundant hold around 1.5%. The sequencing sample was made of PBMCs. The chain couples TRBV27 to TRBJ1-5; D is possibly TRBD1 (5 bases). This clonotype originated in a woman aged 40 to 49 in good health and CMV-seronegative. The CDR3 protein is CASSLIKSGNQPQHF. Written as DNA, the CDR3 is TGTGCCAGCAGTTTAATAAAGTCAGGGAATCAGCCCCAGCATTTT.